This T cell receptor (beta chain) came from a study of cytomegalovirus exposure and HLA in healthy donors. Study results and caveats: The study found most TCR sequences rare, yet found some public TCRs in many donors. The authors listed some 160 TCR beta chains as cytomegalovirus-associated.

The table came from immunoSEQ multiplex PCR; TCRdb's copy has only in-frame clones and leaves some out. The data hold about 89,000 clones, with roughly 84% observed a single time. V was clipped by 4 bases and J by 0 bases, with 11 bases between them. From germline, CDR1 is ENHRY and CDR2 SYGVKD. The CDR3 is 15 residues long. Concerning this clone: Its specificity is not known.

Input material: PBMCs. The V call is TRBV10-3, the J call TRBJ2-3, with D possibly matching TRBD2 (5 bases). The source of this sequence is a young woman in good health and CMV-seropositive. The CDR3 reads CAISVSGTSTDTQYF. CDR3 nucleotides: TGTGCCATCAGTGTAAGCGGCACTAGCACAGATACGCAGTATTTT.